These T cell receptor beta chains were read from a single sample in a study of shared clonotypes between healthy human individuals. Profiled with immunoSEQ multiplex PCR; TCRdb holds only in-frame clones, not every one. The sample lists about 2 million clones, approximately 95% occurring once. The sequenced sample was naive CD8+ T cells sorted from blood. These TCRs come from a young man in good health. The CDR3 runs from the conserved cysteine through the conserved F or W. The order of the fields is D gene, J gene, V gene, clone size, CDR3 DNA, CDR3 protein. D genes are given only for firm matches. Some rows mark clone size as missing; the rest say once, few, many or name a class of expanded clone.

>TRBD2|TRBJ2-2|TRBV4-1|-
TGCGCCAGCAAAAGGGCTAGCGGGAATCTCGCCGGGGAGCTGTTTTTT
CASKRASGNLAGELFF
>-|TRBJ2-3|TRBV29-1|-
TGCAGCGTTGAGGGAGTAGATACGCAGTATTTT
CSVEGVDTQYF
>-|TRBJ1-2|TRBV27|-
TGTGCCAGCAGTTTATGGGCAGGGAACTATGGCTACACCTTC
CASSLWAGNYGYTF
>-|TRBJ2-1|TRBV9|-
TGTGCCAGCAGCGGGGTCCACAATGAGCAGTTCTTC
CASSGVHNEQFF
>TRBD1|TRBJ2-7|TRBV7-9|-
TGTGCCAGCGGACAGGGGAATTACGAGCAGTACTTC
CASGQGNYEQYF
>TRBD1|TRBJ1-1|TRBV5-5|-
TGTGCCAGCAGCTTGAGAGGGGGCCCCATGAACACTGAAGCTTTCTTT
CASSLRGGPMNTEAFF
>-|TRBJ2-7|TRBV5-4|-
TGTGCCAGCAGCTCAGGTACCTACGAGCAGTACTTC
CASSSGTYEQYF
>-|TRBJ1-1|TRBV2|-
TGTGCCAGCAGTGGTAGGGAGGGCACTGAAGCTTTCTTT
CASSGREGTEAFF
>-|TRBJ1-4|TRBV5-1|-
TGCGCCAGCAGCTTGAGAGGTTCCCAAGTGGAACTGTTTTTT
CASSLRGSQVELFF
>-|TRBJ2-7|TRBV9|-
TGTGCCAGCAGCGTAGGGCACGGGGCTTACGAGCAGTACTTC
CASSVGHGAYEQYF
>-|TRBJ2-7|TRBV5-1|-
TGCGCCAGCAGCTTAGGGCGCCTCTCCTACGAGCAGTACTTC
CASSLGRLSYEQYF
>-|TRBJ2-1|TRBV9|-
TGTGCCAGCAGCGTACTAGGGCTTGAGCAGTTCTTC
CASSVLGLEQFF
>-|TRBJ2-2|TRBV5-6|-
TGTGCCAGCAGCTTGAACGGCGGGGAGCTGTTTTTT
CASSLNGGELFF
>-|TRBJ2-7|TRBV5-1|-
TGCGCCAGCAGCCCTGACCTTAACTACGAGCAGTACTTC
CASSPDLNYEQYF
>TRBD2|TRBJ2-3|TRBV11-2|-
TGTGCCAGCAGCCCAAAAAGGGGCGGGGGGAAAGTGGATACGCAGTATTTT
CASSPKRGGGKVDTQYF
>-|TRBJ1-4|TRBV7-9|few
TGTGCCAGCAGCTACGCAACTAATGAAAAACTGTTTTTT
CASSYATNEKLFF
>-|TRBJ2-7|TRBV7-9|-
TGTGCCAGCAGCCCGGCGGTGGACGAGCAGTACTTC
CASSPAVDEQYF
>-|TRBJ2-7|TRBV28|-
TGTGCCAGCAGTGCCCTCAAAGAAAGCTCCTACGAGCAGTACTTC
CASSALKESSYEQYF
>-|TRBJ2-1|TRBV18|-
TGTGCCAGCTCACCAGGGCCCCCCGGGGGAGAGCAGTTCTTC
CASSPGPPGGEQFF
>-|TRBJ2-7|TRBV4-2|-
TGTGCCAGCAGCCAAGGCAGGAACGAGCAGTACTTC
CASSQGRNEQYF
>TRBD2|TRBJ2-5|TRBV6-5|-
TGTGCCAGCAGTTACCTGCGGGGGGGCCAAGAGACCCAGTACTTC
CASSYLRGGQETQYF
>-|TRBJ1-5|TRBV27|-
TGTGCCAGCAGTTTAAGGGCAGGTCCCGGTCAGCCCCAGCATTTT
CASSLRAGPGQPQHF